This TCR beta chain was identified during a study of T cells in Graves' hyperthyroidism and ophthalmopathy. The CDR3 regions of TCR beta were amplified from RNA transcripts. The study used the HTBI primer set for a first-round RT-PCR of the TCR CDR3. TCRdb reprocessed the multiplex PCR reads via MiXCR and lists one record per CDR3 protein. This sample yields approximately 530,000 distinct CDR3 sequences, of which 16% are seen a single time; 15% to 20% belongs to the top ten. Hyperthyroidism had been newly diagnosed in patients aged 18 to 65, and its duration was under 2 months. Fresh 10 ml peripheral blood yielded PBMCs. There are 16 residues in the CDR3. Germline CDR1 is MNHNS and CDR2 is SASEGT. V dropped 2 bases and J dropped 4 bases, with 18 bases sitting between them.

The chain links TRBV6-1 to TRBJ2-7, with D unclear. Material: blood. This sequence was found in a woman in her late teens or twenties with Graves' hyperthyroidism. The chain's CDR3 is CASSEWATRPPYEQYF. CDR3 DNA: TGTGCCAGCAGTGAATGGGCGACCCGACCCCCTTACGAGCAGTACTTC.